The 27 T cell receptor beta chains given below trace back to one sample, sequenced in a study of T cell responses to AZD1222 COVID-19 vaccine. Sequencing used immunoSEQ multiplex PCR; TCRdb keeps in-frame clones, though not all of them. Of some 170,000 clones in the sample, just over 90% are singletons; the top ten hold around 4%. The sample was peripheral blood, taken on day 0 of MenACWY control vaccination. Receptor source: an adult in good health.

With regard to this clone: This CDR3 is also generated by other DNA sequences in the sample. The V gene is TRBV9, the J gene TRBJ1-1; no firm D call. V shed 0 bases and J shed 1 base, with 7 bases lying between them. The CDR3 is made up of 14 amino acids. CDR1 and CDR2 from the germline V gene are SGDLS and YYNGEE. The DNA for the CDR3 is TGTGCCAGCAGCGTAGCCCCAGGGAACACTGAAGCTTTCTTT. Residues: CASSVAPGNTEAFF.

This clone was counted once. This chain uses TRBV30 with TRBJ1-2; no clear D. Per germline, CDR1 GTSNPN and CDR2 SVGIG (reference sequence). The CDR3 loop spans 13 amino acids. The germline V and J ends were trimmed by 6 bases and 0 bases, with 11 bases remaining between them. The CDR3 nucleotides are TGTGCCTGCTCGGCCGGGACTAACTATGGCTACACCTTC. Translating gives CACSAGTNYGYTF.

The chain links TRBV28 to TRBJ2-2; possible D gene TRBD1, 6 bases. The CDR3 is 14 amino acids. Deletions cut 7 bases from V and 3 bases from J, with 12 bases between. Germline CDR1 MDHEN, CDR2 SYDVKM. In DNA form, the CDR3 reads TGTGCCAGCAATACCCAGGGGTACACCGGGGAGCTGTTTTTT. It encodes CASNTQGYTGELFF.

The chain has TRBV6-5 and TRBJ2-3, with D maybe TRBD2 (5 bases). CDR1 is MNHEY and CDR2 is SVGAGI in the germline V gene. This CDR3 has 15 amino acids. The V end was cut by 0 bases, the J end by 2 bases, with 9 bases between. The CDR3 reads CASSYSDGVTDTQYF. CDR3 in DNA: TGTGCCAGCAGTTACTCAGACGGGGTCACAGATACGCAGTATTTT.

This rearrangement joins TRBV11-2 to TRBJ1-1; 8 bases line up with TRBD1. V was pared by 5 bases and J by 5 bases, with 7 bases of the junction left unmatched. The length of the CDR3 is 14 residues. Germline CDR1 SGHAT, CDR2 FQNNGV. The CDR3 reads CASSPPTGETEAFF. The CDR3 bases are TGTGCCAGCAGCCCCCCGACAGGGGAAACTGAAGCTTTCTTT.

This chain uses TRBV7-3 with TRBJ2-1, with unresolved D. The CDR3 covers 19 residues. Trimming took off 5 bases at V and 1 base at J, with 24 bases between the two ends. Germline CDR1 and CDR2: SGHTA and FQGTGA. CDR3 loop: CASSATPIWDHGSYNEQFF. The CDR3 coding sequence is TGTGCCAGCAGCGCCACCCCAATTTGGGATCATGGGTCCTACAATGAGCAGTTCTTC.

The table lists this clone with a count of one. V is TRBV29-1 and J is TRBJ1-2; D perhaps matches TRBD1 (6 bases). V lost 1 base and J 1 base, leaving 10 bases between the germline ends. The germline V gene encodes CDR1 SQVTM and CDR2 ANQGSEA. The CDR3 contains 14 residues. CDR3 nucleotides: TGCAGCGTTGAAGGCAGGGGCATTAACTATGGCTACACCTTC. It translates to CSVEGRGINYGYTF.

This clone was detected once. The chain links TRBV11-2 to TRBJ2-7; the D gene could be TRBD1 or TRBD2 (5 bases each). Germline loops: CDR1 SGHAT, CDR2 FQNNGV. V was clipped by 5 bases and J by 3 bases, with 17 bases between them. The CDR3 runs 15 residues. The CDR3 spells CASSPQGAARYEQYF. The DNA for the CDR3 is TGTGCCAGCAGCCCGCAGGGAGCGGCCCGCTACGAGCAGTACTTC.

V is TRBV27 and J is TRBJ2-7; 12 nucleotides align to TRBD2. This CDR3 comprises 16 residues. V lost 5 bases, J lost 2 bases, and 7 bases stayed unmatched. The germline CDR1 and CDR2 sequences are MNHEY and SMNVEV (reference sequence). The CDR3, as DNA: TGTGCCAGCAGTCCGCTGGGGACTAGCGGGCCCTACGAGCAGTACTTC. This sequence encodes CASSPLGTSGPYEQYF.

The chain joins TRBV5-1 to TRBJ2-1; D not resolved. Germline V gene lookup returns CDR1 SGHRS and CDR2 YFSETQ. Trimming took off 1 base at V and 3 bases at J, with 8 bases between the two ends. The CDR3 extends over 14 amino acids. Written as DNA, the CDR3 is TGCGCCAGCAGCTTGAGGGCTGGCTACAATGAGCAGTTCTTC. Translation: CASSLRAGYNEQFF.

The chain combines TRBV30 with TRBJ2-1, with D perhaps matching TRBD1 or TRBD2 (6 bases each). The germline V and J ends were trimmed by 2 bases and 1 base, with 15 bases remaining between them. CDR3 length: 16 amino acids. Germline lookup yields CDR1 GTSNPN and CDR2 SVGIG (reference sequence). The CDR3 protein is CAWSNPGARSYNEQFF. The CDR3 bases are TGTGCCTGGAGTAACCCGGGGGCGAGGTCCTACAATGAGCAGTTCTTC.

Here the CDR3 DNA reads TGTGCCAGCAGCTTAGTGGGACTAGCGCATGAGCAGTTCTTC. Encoded protein: CASSLVGLAHEQFF. This chain joins TRBV7-9 and TRBJ2-1; TRBD2 agrees at 10 bases. Germline lookup yields CDR1 SEHNR and CDR2 FQNEAQ (reference sequence). The CDR3 is made up of 14 amino acids. The V segment lost 1 base and the J segment 8 bases; nucleotides outside the gene matches: 2. Full variable domain (remainder filled in from reference TRBV7-9 and TRBJ2-1): DTGVSQNPRHKITKRGQNVTFRCDPISEHNRLYWYRQTLGQGPEFLTYFQNEAQLEKSRLLSDRFSAERPKGSFSTLEIQRTEQGDSAMYLCASSLVGLAHEQFFGPGTRLTVL.

The chain uses TRBV9 and TRBJ1-2; no definite D call. Between the trimmed V and J ends, which lost 0 bases and 5 bases, there was a span of 23 bases. Per germline, CDR1 SGDLS and CDR2 YYNGEE. The CDR3 is 18 residues long. The CDR3 DNA follows: TGTGCCAGCAGCGTAGACGAGCCGACCGTAACTCGAGCATATGGCTACACCTTC. Its protein is CASSVDEPTVTRAYGYTF.

The rearrangement links TRBV6-6 to TRBJ1-4; D perhaps matches TRBD1 (6 bases). Trimming took off 8 bases at V and 7 bases at J, with 17 bases between the two ends. Per the germline V gene, CDR1 is MNHNY and CDR2 is SVGAGI (reference sequence). The length of the CDR3 is 14 residues. CDR3 sequence: CASAWTDGSEKLFF. The CDR3 nucleotides read TGTGCCAGCGCCTGGACAGACGGCAGTGAAAAACTGTTTTTT.

The genes are TRBV30 and TRBJ1-2; D unresolved. The ends were cut back, 4 bases at V and 0 bases at J, with 21 bases in the middle. The length of the CDR3 is 17 residues. Germline assignment: CDR1 GTSNPN and CDR2 SVGIG (reference sequence). CDR3 DNA sequence: TGTGCCTGGATATTACCCGGGAAGGTCCGGACTAACTATGGCTACACCTTC. It encodes CAWILPGKVRTNYGYTF.

In this sample, this clone turned up a few times. The V and J genes are TRBV4-2 and TRBJ2-5; TRBD2 is a possible D gene (6 bases). Germline-derived CDR1 and CDR2 are LGHNA and YNFKEQ. The CDR3 extends over 14 amino acids. Trimming took 1 base from V and 5 from J, leaving 11 bases between them. Here the CDR3 DNA reads TGTGCCAGCAGCCAAGTAGGAGGGGAGGAGACCCAGTACTTC. This encodes CASSQVGGEETQYF.

V is TRBV19 and J is TRBJ1-5; tentative D call: TRBD1 (5 bases). From germline, CDR1 is LNHDA and CDR2 SQIVND (reference sequence). V was shortened by 5 bases and J by 6 bases, with 17 bases between the two germline ends. The CDR3 runs to 15 residues. CDR3: CASSGSGQAVQPQHF. The DNA for the CDR3 is TGTGCCAGTAGTGGCTCGGGGCAAGCGGTTCAGCCCCAGCATTTT.

The V call is TRBV7-2, the J call TRBJ1-5, with 7 bases identical to TRBD1. Germline V lookup: CDR1 SGHTA, CDR2 FQGNSA. The CDR3 runs to 17 residues. V lost 1 base, J lost 0 bases, and 6 bases stayed unmatched. DNA of the CDR3: TGTGCCAGCAGCTTAGTAGGGGACAGCTATAGCAATCAGCCCCAGCATTTT. Translated: CASSLVGDSYSNQPQHF.

This clone was counted once. The chain employs TRBV19 and TRBJ1-6, with D tentatively TRBD1 (6 bases). The CDR3 has 17 amino acids. The germline V and J ends were trimmed by 0 bases and 5 bases, with 14 bases remaining between them. CDR1 is LNHDA, CDR2 SQIVND, per germline (reference sequence). This CDR3 is CASSIDPPGQNNSPLHF. The DNA for the CDR3 is TGTGCCAGTAGTATAGATCCCCCCGGACAGAATAATTCACCCCTCCACTTT.

The chain carries TRBV3-1 (or the pseudogene TRBV3-2) and TRBJ1-5, with unresolved D. Germline CDR1 is LGHDT and CDR2 is YNNKEL (reference sequence). The CDR3 is made up of 15 amino acids. V was cut by 0 bases and J by 6 bases, with 12 bases left in between. DNA for the CDR3: TGTGCCAGCAGCCAAGAACTAGGGCAAGGTCAGCCCCAGCATTTT. Translating it yields CASSQELGQGQPQHF.

This clone was observed a single time. The rearrangement uses TRBV6-5 and TRBJ2-1; D remains ambiguous. The CDR3 loop spans 12 amino acids. Germline loops: CDR1 MNHEY, CDR2 SVGAGI. V lost 4 bases to trimming and J lost 7 bases, with 8 bases between them. CDR3 coding DNA: TGTGCCAGCAGTTCCCTTGGGAATGAGCAGTTCTTC. Its protein product is CASSSLGNEQFF.

This clone is a singleton in its sample. The chain combines TRBV30 with TRBJ2-3, with TRBD1 matching over 7 bases. Germline V gives CDR1 GTSNPN, CDR2 SVGIG (reference sequence). Unmatched junction bases numbered 4, after V lost 3 bases and J lost 4 bases. CDR3 length equals 13 residues. The CDR3, as DNA: TGTGCCTGGAGCTCAGGGGGAGCAGATACGCAGTATTTT. As protein: CAWSSGGADTQYF.

The chain uses TRBV12-5 and TRBJ1-5, with TRBD1 matching 10 bases. Per the germline V gene, CDR1 is LGHNT and CDR2 is FRNRAP. This CDR3 comprises 16 residues. With 5 bases clipped from V and 6 bases from J, the junction kept 10 bases outside the gene matches. The chain's CDR3 is CASGPSGTGEVQPQHF. DNA of the CDR3: TGTGCTAGTGGTCCTTCCGGGACAGGGGAGGTTCAGCCCCAGCATTTT.

This clone is a singleton in its sample. The V call is TRBV30, the J call TRBJ1-2; tentatively, D is TRBD1 (6 bases). The germline CDR1 and CDR2 sequences are GTSNPN and SVGIG (reference sequence). Trimming left V 0 bases short and J 8 bases short, with 13 bases between. This CDR3 has 13 amino acids. This CDR3 is CAWSVLGGQGYTF. CDR3 sequence (DNA): TGTGCCTGGAGTGTACTCGGGGGGCAAGGCTACACCTTC. Full variable domain (remainder filled in from reference TRBV30 and TRBJ1-2): SQTIHQWPATLVQPVGSPLSLECTVEGTSNPNLYWYRQAAGRGLQLLFYSVGIGQISSEVPQNLSASRPQDRQFILSSKKLLLSDSGFYLCAWSVLGGQGYTFGSGTRLTVV.

The chain recombines TRBV29-1 with TRBJ2-3, with 12 bases identical to TRBD2. The CDR3 contains 17 residues. V was pared by 5 bases and J by 6 bases, with 15 bases of the junction left unmatched. In germline, CDR1 is SQVTM, CDR2 ANQGSEA. CDR3 in amino acids: CSVSRGTSGYQADTQYF. The CDR3 DNA follows: TGCAGCGTTTCCCGGGGGACTAGCGGGTATCAGGCGGATACGCAGTATTTT.

V is TRBV19 and J is TRBJ2-2; 7 nucleotides agree with TRBD2. The V gene end was trimmed by 1 base and the J gene end by 5 bases; junction bases not matched to a gene: 7. CDR3 length: 16 residues. Germline CDR1 reads LNHDA; CDR2 reads SQIVND (reference sequence). CDR3 nucleotide sequence: TGTGCCAGTAGTATAGTGGGCGGGAGAGGGACCGGGGAGCTGTTTTTT. Translating gives CASSIVGGRGTGELFF.

The rearrangement uses TRBV5-5 and TRBJ2-7, with a tentative D call TRBD1 (5 bases). This CDR3 spans 15 amino acids. With 0 bases removed from V and 2 bases from J, the gap between germline ends came to 12 bases. Germline V gene sequence: CDR1 SGHKS, CDR2 YYEKEE (reference sequence). CDR3 in DNA: TGTGCCAGCAGCTTGGGGTTTCAGGGAACCTACGAGCAGTACTTC. This translates into CASSLGFQGTYEQYF.